This T cell receptor beta chain was profiled in a study of CD8 T cells in ankylosing spondylitis. The study, taken as a whole, reports: Before this, some motif variants had been reported in reactive arthritis synovial fluid and blood. It appeared that ankylosing spondylitis blood was characterized by a TCR beta motif of several highly homologous variants.

To note about this clonotype: Its antigen is unidentified.

Each CDR3 protein gets one entry after TCRdb re-called the 5' RACE reads with MiXCR. Of approximately 150,000 distinct CDR3 sequences in the sample, under 35% were seen once. The V and J ends lost 8 bases and 5 bases respectively, with 19 bases between them. CDR1 and CDR2 from the germline V gene are SQVTM and ANQGSEA. This CDR3 has 14 residues. The chain combines TRBV29-1 with TRBJ2-1; perhaps TRBD1 as D (5 bases). The specimen was synovial fluid, either unsorted or a sorted T cell fraction (not recorded which). The sequence came from a male donor with ankylosing spondylitis. CDR3 region: CSFSGSVRNNEQFF. CDR3 in DNA: TGCAGCTTCTCAGGGTCGGTGAGGAACAATGAGCAGTTCTTC.